The rows below give T cell receptor beta chains drawn from one sample of a study of T cell changes during pregnancy in multiple sclerosis. The method was immunoSEQ multiplex PCR; TCRdb's version includes in-frame clones alone and lacks a portion of them. Among 50,000 to 65,000 clones listed, about 91% were seen once. The source material was CD4+ T cells from peripheral blood mononuclear cells, sampled in the first trimester of pregnancy. The receptors stem from a female donor with multiple sclerosis, enrolled in a pregnancy study. Each CDR3 is given with its conserved first and last residue. Each record gives: V gene, D gene, clone size, J gene, CDR3 DNA, CDR3 protein. A D gene is named only where the DNA matches it firmly. Not every row has a clone size; where given, it reads once, few, many or a size class.

>TRBV19|-|-|TRBJ2-7
TGTGCCAGTAGTATAGATGGGCTCTCCTACGAGCAGTACTTC
CASSIDGLSYEQYF
>TRBV9|-|few|TRBJ1-2
TGTGCCAGCAGCCGTAGTTCAGGGGATGGCTACACCTTC
CASSRSSGDGYTF
>TRBV27|-|-|TRBJ1-4
TGTGCCAGCAGTCTCATATGGCGGGGGCGGGCATCATCGTCTGAAAAACTGTTTTTT
CASSLIWRGRASSSEKLFF
>TRBV4-1|-|once|TRBJ1-3
TGCGCCAGCAGCCAAGAATCCGGGGACTCTGGAAACACCATATATTTT
CASSQESGDSGNTIYF
>TRBV7-8|TRBD1|-|TRBJ1-5
TGTGCCAGCAGCGAACAGGGGGCAAATCAGCCCCAGCATTTT
CASSEQGANQPQHF
>TRBV28|-|few|TRBJ1-1
TGTGCCAGCAGTTTTTCGCAGGGCACTGAAGCTTTCTTT
CASSFSQGTEAFF
>TRBV19|TRBD1|-|TRBJ2-7
TGTGCCAGTAGTACTCTTACCGGGACAGGGGGAAAAAACGAGCAGTACTTC
CASSTLTGTGGKNEQYF
>TRBV28|-|-|TRBJ1-1
TGTGCCAGCTCACCTAGCGATACTGAAGCTTTCTTT
CASSPSDTEAFF
>TRBV19|TRBD1|-|TRBJ1-1
TGTGCCAGTAGTCCTAGCTCCGGGACAGGTTTGAACACTGAAGCTTTCTTT
CASSPSSGTGLNTEAFF
>TRBV7-9|-|-|TRBJ1-2
TGTGCCAGCAGCGACAGCGCCGCCGACTATGGCTACACCTTC
CASSDSAADYGYTF
>TRBV19|-|-|TRBJ1-1
TGTGCCAGTAGTATCTTTTCGAGCTCCACTGAAGCTTTCTTT
CASSIFSSSTEAFF
>TRBV2|-|-|TRBJ2-3
TGTGCCAGCAGTGAAGGCGGGGGGACAGCGTATTTT
CASSEGGGTAYF
>TRBV18|-|-|TRBJ1-4
TGTGCCAGCTCTAGCGACGGGACTACTAATGAAAAACTGTTTTTT
CASSSDGTTNEKLFF
>TRBV6-5|TRBD1|-|TRBJ1-4
TGTGCCAGCAGTCGAACAGGGGGTTGGGAAAAACTGTTTTTT
CASSRTGGWEKLFF
>TRBV6-4|TRBD1|-|TRBJ2-7
TGTGCCAGCAGCCGGGACAGGGGCTACGAGCAGTACTTC
CASSRDRGYEQYF
>TRBV25-1|TRBD1|-|TRBJ1-4
TGTGCCAGCAGTGACCCGGACAGGGAGGGTGAAAAACTGTTTTTT
CASSDPDREGEKLFF
>TRBV7-2|-|-|TRBJ2-1
TGTGCCAGCAGCCTGAGGTGGGGCGGGGCGAAGTCCTACAATGAGCAGTTCTTC
CASSLRWGGAKSYNEQFF
>TRBV4-1|-|-|TRBJ1-6
TGCGCCAGCAGCCAAGAAATTTGGGCCCAGAGCTCCTATAATTCACCCCTCCACTTT
CASSQEIWAQSSYNSPLHF
>TRBV7-2|-|-|TRBJ1-5
TGTGCCAGCAGCTTCCGGCAGGGATTAATTCAGCCCCAGCATTTT
CASSFRQGLIQPQHF
>TRBV5-4|-|-|TRBJ2-5
TGTGCCAGCGGGAAGCCCGTCGGGGGACTGACAGAGACCCAGTACTTC
CASGKPVGGLTETQYF
>TRBV14|TRBD1|-|TRBJ1-1
TGTGCCAGCAGCCAGTTACCGGGACAGGCAAACACTGAAGCTTTCTTT
CASSQLPGQANTEAFF
>TRBV19|TRBD2|-|TRBJ2-5
TGTGCCAGTAGCCTACTAGCGGGGCCCCGCGAAAAAGAGACCCAGTACTTC
CASSLLAGPREKETQYF
>TRBV14|TRBD2|-|TRBJ2-3
TGTGCCAGCAGCCAAGCTGGCGGGGGGGCCAGGACAGATACGCAGTATTTT
CASSQAGGGARTDTQYF
>TRBV7-9|-|-|TRBJ1-2
TGTGCCAGCAGCCCGACATCAATAGGCTACACCTTC
CASSPTSIGYTF
>TRBV25-1|TRBD1|-|TRBJ1-1
TGTGCCAGCAGTGAATGGCGGGGACAGGGGATCACTGAAGCTTTCTTT
CASSEWRGQGITEAFF
>TRBV6-5|-|-|TRBJ2-7
TGTGCCAGCAGTTACTTGTCCAGGGATTACTACGAGCAGTACTTC
CASSYLSRDYYEQYF
>TRBV5-4|-|-|TRBJ2-3
TGTGCCAGCAGCTTAAATGCCCGGGGAACAGATACGCAGTATTTT
CASSLNARGTDTQYF
>TRBV5-1|TRBD2|-|TRBJ2-5
TGCGCCAGCAGCCGACTAGCGGGGGCCACCCAAGAGACCCAGTACTTC
CASSRLAGATQETQYF
>TRBV4-2|TRBD1|-|TRBJ1-6
TGTGCCAGCAGCCAAGCGGCGGGACAGGGAATTTCACCCCTCCACTTT
CASSQAAGQGISPLHF
>TRBV7-8|TRBD2|-|TRBJ2-7
TGTGCCAGCAGCTTAGCGGATAGCGGGGCCTACGAGCAGTACTTC
CASSLADSGAYEQYF
>TRBV6-5|TRBD1|-|TRBJ1-5
TGTGCCACGCCGACAGGGCGGGTAAATCGGCCCCAGCATTTT
CATPTGRVNRPQHF
>TRBV6-1|TRBD2|many|TRBJ2-3
TGTGCCAGCAGTGGTACGCGGGGGGGCCGAAATACGCAGTATTTT
CASSGTRGGRNTQYF
>TRBV19|-|-|TRBJ1-2
TGTGCCAGTAGTATGGTCAGCGTTTCCTATGGCTACACCTTC
CASSMVSVSYGYTF
>TRBV6-6|TRBD1|-|TRBJ2-1
TGTGCCAGCAGTGACGAACAGGGGCCCTACAATGAGCAGTTCTTC
CASSDEQGPYNEQFF
>TRBV7-9|-|-|TRBJ1-2
TGTGCCAGCAGCTTCGGGGTAGCTAACTATGGCTACACCTTC
CASSFGVANYGYTF
>TRBV6-1|-|-|TRBJ1-5
TGTGCCAGCAGTGTGGCGACAGTAGGCAATCAGCCCCAGCATTTT
CASSVATVGNQPQHF
>TRBV18|TRBD1|-|TRBJ1-1
TGTGCCAGCTCACCCCTCCGGACAGGGAAGAACACTGAAGCTTTCTTT
CASSPLRTGKNTEAFF